These 17 T cell receptor beta chains originate from one sample sequenced in a study of response to subunit inactivated influenza vaccine. Via MiXCR, TCRdb re-called the RT-PCR reads, giving one row per CDR3 protein. This sample has about half a million distinct CDR3 sequences, with about 10% found just once. The sequencing here drew on PBMCs from blood, taken about 6 weeks after vaccination. Source of these receptors: a man in his fifties or sixties who received an inactivated influenza vaccine.

J is TRBJ1-4 and V is TRBV7-8; D uncertain. The ends were cut back, 1 base at V and 7 bases at J, with 7 bases in the middle. The CDR3 runs 13 residues. Germline-derived CDR1 and CDR2 are SGHVS and FQNEAQ. The CDR3 loop reads CASSLGQAEKLFF. CDR3 DNA sequence: TGTGCCAGCAGCTTAGGGCAGGCTGAAAAACTGTTTTTT.

A remark on this clonotype: Its ends do not fully match the called genes, so a read error is possible. The rearrangement uses TRBV27 and TRBJ1-5; tentatively, D is TRBD1 (5 bases). CDR1 MNHEY and CDR2 SMNVEV come from the germline V gene (reference sequence). This CDR3 contains 15 residues. Here the CDR3 reads CASSLLGDSDQPQHF. The DNA of the CDR3 is TGTGCCAGCAGTTTATTGGGGGATAGCGATCAGCCCCAGCATTTT.

This clonotype was found once. The V gene is TRBV5-1, the J gene TRBJ2-5, with a tentative D call TRBD2 (5 bases). V lost 4 bases and J 2 bases, leaving 24 bases between the germline ends. There are 18 residues in the CDR3. The V gene's germline CDR1 is SGHRS and CDR2 YFSETQ. CDR3: CASSTVPAGGRIQETQYF. The CDR3 DNA sequence: TGCGCCAGCAGCACTGTACCGGCTGGCGGGCGGATACAAGAGACCCAGTACTTC.

This clonotype was observed a few times. The chain has TRBV10-3 and TRBJ1-5, with D perhaps TRBD1 (5 bases). The CDR3 consists of 15 residues. Germline CDR1 reads ENHRY; CDR2 reads SYGVKD. Trimming stripped 4 bases from V and 1 base from J, with 11 bases between. The CDR3 coding sequence is TGTGCCATCAGTGGGGCAGGGCTGAGCAATCAGCCCCAGCATTTT. The encoded protein is CAISGAGLSNQPQHF.

In its sample, this clonotype was seen a few times. V usage is TRBV28 and J usage is TRBJ2-7; no definite D call. Germline CDR1 and CDR2: MDHEN and SYDVKM. Trimming stripped 4 bases from V and 0 bases from J, with 10 bases between. The length of the CDR3 is 14 residues. CDR3 coding DNA: TGTGCCAGCAGTTCCCCGGCTAGCTCCTACGAGCAGTACTTC. As protein: CASSSPASSYEQYF.

The rearrangement links TRBV5-1 to TRBJ2-6, with D hard to call. This CDR3 spans 15 amino acids. The V and J ends lost 0 bases and 4 bases respectively, with 8 bases between them. Per the germline V gene, CDR1 is SGHRS and CDR2 is YFSETQ. The CDR3 loop is CASSLVLSGANVLTF. The CDR3 bases are TGCGCCAGCAGCTTGGTTCTGTCGGGGGCCAACGTCCTGACTTTC.

This clonotype was counted only a few times. The CDR3 DNA follows: TGTGCCAGCAGCTTGTGGTTCAGTAGCAATCAGCCCCAGCATTTT. Amino acid sequence: CASSLWFSSNQPQHF. The rearrangement links TRBV5-5 to TRBJ1-5, with D unclear. Looked up from germline, CDR1 is SGHKS and CDR2 is YYEKEE (reference sequence). The CDR3 has 15 residues. V was pared by 1 base and J by 0 bases, with 8 bases between.

This clonotype appeared many times. This chain links TRBV6-1 with TRBJ1-6; 7 positions agree with TRBD1. CDR1 MNHNS and CDR2 SASEGT come from the germline V gene. Trimming cost V 6 bases and J 5 bases; bases outside gene matches: 10. The CDR3 spans 16 residues. The CDR3 DNA reads TGTGCCAGCAGAAGACCGGGACAGCCTCATAATTCACCCCTCCACTTT. It yields the protein CASRRPGQPHNSPLHF.

The chain recombines TRBV29-1 with TRBJ1-1, with D maybe TRBD1 (6 bases). This CDR3 spans 13 amino acids. CDR1 is SQVTM and CDR2 is ANQGSEA in the germline V gene. The V gene lost 4 bases and the J gene lost 1 base, with 10 bases spanning the gap. The CDR3 sequence is CSVGRGRNTEAFF. CDR3 bases: TGCAGCGTTGGTAGGGGGAGGAACACTGAAGCTTTCTTT.

This clonotype was counted a few times. This chain connects TRBV12-3 or TRBV12-4 to TRBJ1-6, with 8 positions matching TRBD1. V was pared by 6 bases and J by 8 bases, with 3 bases of the junction left unmatched. The CDR3 is 13 amino acids. CDR3: CASSRQGHSPLHF. The CDR3, as DNA: TGTGCCAGCAGCCGACAGGGGCATTCACCCCTCCACTTT.

The sample holds many counts of this clonotype. The CDR3 reads CASSYGSSGKYNEQFF. The CDR3 nucleotides are TGTGCCAGCAGTTACGGGTCTAGCGGAAAATACAATGAGCAGTTCTTC. The V gene is TRBV6-5, the J gene TRBJ2-1; 7 bases match TRBD2. This CDR3 is 16 amino acids long. Germline V CDR1 and CDR2: MNHEY, SVGAGI. J was trimmed by 4 bases and V by 2 bases; bases with no gene match: 8.

This clonotype was found many times. The junction departs from germline at one end; a sequencing error may be responsible. V gene TRBV6-5 combines with J gene TRBJ2-5; 8 nucleotides agree with TRBD1. Germline V gene data show CDR1 as MNHEY and CDR2 as SVGAGI. The CDR3 covers 16 residues. CDR3 nucleotides: TGTGCCAGCAGTTACTCGCCAGGGGGCTTGGGAGAGACGCAGTACTTC. Translated: CASSYSPGGLGETQYF.

This clonotype has ten or more counts. J is TRBJ2-7 and V is TRBV20-1; unclear D gene. Trimming removed 6 bases from V and 3 bases from J, with 12 bases in between. Germline loops: CDR1 DFQATT, CDR2 SNEGSKA (reference sequence). The CDR3 has 12 residues. The CDR3 here is CSAIPGFYEQYF. CDR3 DNA sequence: TGCAGTGCCATACCGGGTTTCTACGAGCAGTACTTC.

This clonotype was detected only a few times. The chain recombines TRBV29-1 with TRBJ2-1; perhaps TRBD2 as D (6 bases). The germline V and J ends were trimmed by 2 bases and 6 bases, with 14 bases remaining between them. The CDR3 consists of 14 residues. CDR1 is SQVTM, CDR2 ANQGSEA, per germline. The CDR3 bases are TGCAGCGTTGAAAGGAGGTTAGCGGCCAATGAGCAGTTCTTC. Translated: CSVERRLAANEQFF.

The chain recombines TRBV9 with TRBJ2-2, with TRBD2 matching over 10 bases. CDR3 length: 16 amino acids. J lost 5 bases, V lost 2 bases, and 6 bases had no gene match. CDR1 is SGDLS and CDR2 is YYNGEE in the germline V gene. The CDR3 coding sequence is TGTGCCAGCAGCGTCGACTTGGGACTAGCGACCGGGGAGCTGTTTTTT. Protein: CASSVDLGLATGELFF.

The chain uses TRBV9 and TRBJ1-1; 7 bases align to TRBD1. CDR1 is SGDLS, CDR2 YYNGEE, per germline. The ends lost 0 bases at V and 3 bases at J; junction bases unmatched: 5. The CDR3 spans 15 residues. CDR3 DNA sequence: TGTGCCAGCAGCGTAGGGACAGGATGGTACACTGAAGCTTTCTTT. This sequence encodes CASSVGTGWYTEAFF.

In its sample, this clonotype was seen many times. This chain's CDR3 is CASRPTDSSYNSPLHF. The DNA for the CDR3 is TGTGCCAGCAGACCGACGGATAGCTCCTATAATTCACCCCTCCACTTT. The chain uses TRBV6-1 and TRBJ1-6; D gene ambiguous. This CDR3 is 16 amino acids long. Per germline, CDR1 MNHNS and CDR2 SASEGT. With 6 bases removed from V and 0 bases from J, the gap between germline ends came to 12 bases.